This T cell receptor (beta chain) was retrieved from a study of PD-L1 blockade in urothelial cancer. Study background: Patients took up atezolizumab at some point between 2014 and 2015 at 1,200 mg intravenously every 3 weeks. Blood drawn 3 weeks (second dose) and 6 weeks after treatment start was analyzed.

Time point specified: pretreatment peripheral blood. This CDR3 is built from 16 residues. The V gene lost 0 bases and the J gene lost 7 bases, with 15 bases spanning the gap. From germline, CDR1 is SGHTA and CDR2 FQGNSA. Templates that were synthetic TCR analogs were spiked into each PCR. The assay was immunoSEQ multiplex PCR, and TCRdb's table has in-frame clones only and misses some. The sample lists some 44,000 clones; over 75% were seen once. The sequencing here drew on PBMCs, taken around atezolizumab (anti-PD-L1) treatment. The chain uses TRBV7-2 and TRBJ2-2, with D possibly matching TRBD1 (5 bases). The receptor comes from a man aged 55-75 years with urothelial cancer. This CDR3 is CASSLAIAGWSGELFF. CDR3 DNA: TGTGCCAGCAGCTTAGCGATTGCAGGGTGGAGCGGGGAGCTGTTTTTT.